Listed below are T cell receptor beta chains from one sample, sequenced in a study of cytomegalovirus exposure and HLA in healthy donors. Repertoires were generated with immunoSEQ multiplex PCR, while TCRdb's copy carries only in-frame clones and drops some. The sample yields approximately 240,000 clones, 75% to 95% seen once. The sequenced sample consisted of PBMCs. Source of these receptors: a woman younger than 30 in good health and CMV-seronegative. Both conserved end residues are part of each CDR3. Each record gives: J gene, V gene, D gene, clone size, CDR3 protein, CDR3 DNA. A D gene is named only where the DNA matches it firmly. Not all rows give a size; the values are once, few, many and, for expanded clones, a class.

j_call: TRBJ1-2; v_call: TRBV28; d_call: TRBD1; clone_size: .; cdr3_aa: CASRIQGAGGYTF; cdr3_nt: TGTGCCAGCAGGATCCAGGGGGCGGGTGGCTACACCTTC
j_call: TRBJ2-7; v_call: TRBV27; d_call: .; clone_size: .; cdr3_aa: CASSFLGTFYEQYF; cdr3_nt: TGTGCCAGCAGTTTTTTAGGGACTTTCTACGAGCAGTACTTC
j_call: TRBJ2-1; v_call: TRBV2; d_call: .; clone_size: .; cdr3_aa: CASRPIAGTFNEQFF; cdr3_nt: TGTGCCAGCCGGCCTATTGCAGGAACCTTTAATGAGCAGTTCTTC
j_call: TRBJ2-1; v_call: TRBV19; d_call: .; clone_size: .; cdr3_aa: CASSIDVLSSSYNEQFF; cdr3_nt: TGTGCCAGTAGTATAGATGTCCTCTCGTCCTCCTACAATGAGCAGTTCTTC
j_call: TRBJ2-7; v_call: TRBV29-1; d_call: .; clone_size: .; cdr3_aa: CSAWDTRYEQYF; cdr3_nt: TGCAGCGCCTGGGACACTCGCTACGAGCAGTACTTC
j_call: TRBJ2-3; v_call: TRBV11-2; d_call: TRBD1; clone_size: .; cdr3_aa: CASTEIRTGTHTQYF; cdr3_nt: TGTGCCAGCACTGAAATCCGGACAGGGACCCATACGCAGTATTTT
j_call: TRBJ2-1; v_call: TRBV7-2; d_call: TRBD2; clone_size: once; cdr3_aa: CASRYGSGEKQFF; cdr3_nt: TGTGCCAGCAGATATGGTAGCGGGGAAAAGCAGTTCTTC
j_call: TRBJ2-1; v_call: TRBV5-4; d_call: TRBD1; clone_size: .; cdr3_aa: CASSSNGQVAGEQFF; cdr3_nt: TGTGCCAGCAGCTCTAACGGACAGGTCGCGGGTGAGCAGTTCTTC
j_call: TRBJ2-3; v_call: TRBV6-5; d_call: TRBD2; clone_size: .; cdr3_aa: CASSYSGGLGDTQYF; cdr3_nt: TGTGCCAGCAGTTACTCTGGTGGACTAGGGGATACGCAGTATTTT
j_call: TRBJ2-7; v_call: TRBV19; d_call: TRBD1; clone_size: .; cdr3_aa: CASSAGTGVAYEQYF; cdr3_nt: TGTGCCAGTAGTGCCGGAACAGGGGTCGCCTACGAGCAGTACTTC
j_call: TRBJ2-3; v_call: TRBV5-6; d_call: TRBD1; clone_size: .; cdr3_aa: CASSLTGLTDTQYF; cdr3_nt: TGTGCCAGCAGCCTGACAGGGTTGACAGATACGCAGTATTTT
j_call: TRBJ1-2; v_call: TRBV5-1; d_call: .; clone_size: .; cdr3_aa: CASSASRRANYGYTF; cdr3_nt: TGCGCCAGCAGCGCGTCACGGAGAGCTAACTATGGCTACACCTTC
j_call: TRBJ2-2; v_call: TRBV6-6; d_call: TRBD2; clone_size: once; cdr3_aa: CASTIAGYDVTGELFF; cdr3_nt: TGTGCCAGCACTATAGCGGGGTACGACGTCACCGGGGAGCTGTTTTTT
j_call: TRBJ1-1; v_call: TRBV5-1; d_call: TRBD1; clone_size: .; cdr3_aa: CASSSSTGGGSTEAFF; cdr3_nt: TGCGCCAGCAGCTCCTCGACAGGGGGAGGGAGCACTGAAGCTTTCTTT
j_call: TRBJ2-1; v_call: TRBV5-1; d_call: TRBD1; clone_size: .; cdr3_aa: CASSLARWTGSCEQFF; cdr3_nt: TGCGCCAGCAGCTTGGCCCGTTGGACAGGGAGTTGTGAGCAGTTCTTC
j_call: TRBJ2-7; v_call: TRBV4-1; d_call: TRBD2; clone_size: once; cdr3_aa: CASSGWGFGSGRSYEQYF; cdr3_nt: TGCGCCAGCAGCGGCTGGGGGTTTGGTAGCGGGAGATCCTACGAGCAGTACTTC
j_call: TRBJ1-1; v_call: TRBV7-6; d_call: .; clone_size: once; cdr3_aa: CASSSPLGSGHTEAFF; cdr3_nt: TGTGCCAGCAGCTCGCCCCTTGGCAGTGGGCACACTGAAGCTTTCTTT
j_call: TRBJ2-7; v_call: TRBV7-9; d_call: TRBD1; clone_size: .; cdr3_aa: CASIAGTGLLYEQYF; cdr3_nt: TGTGCCAGCATTGCCGGGACAGGGCTTTTGTACGAGCAGTACTTC
j_call: TRBJ2-1; v_call: TRBV6-4; d_call: TRBD1; clone_size: .; cdr3_aa: CASSYLTGEYNEQFF; cdr3_nt: TGTGCCAGCAGTTATTTGACAGGGGAGTACAATGAGCAGTTCTTC
j_call: TRBJ1-6; v_call: TRBV28; d_call: .; clone_size: .; cdr3_aa: CATDQDMGNSPLHF; cdr3_nt: TGTGCCACCGACCAGGACATGGGGAATTCACCCCTCCACTTT
j_call: TRBJ1-1; v_call: TRBV12-5; d_call: .; clone_size: .; cdr3_aa: CASGNTVGEGMNTEAFF; cdr3_nt: TGTGCTAGTGGTAATACTGTGGGGGAGGGGATGAACACTGAAGCTTTCTTT
j_call: TRBJ2-3; v_call: TRBV2; d_call: TRBD1; clone_size: .; cdr3_aa: CASSVDRGRTDTQYF; cdr3_nt: TGTGCCAGCAGTGTGGACAGGGGGCGCACAGATACGCAGTATTTT
j_call: TRBJ1-2; v_call: TRBV10-1; d_call: .; clone_size: .; cdr3_aa: CASRQGRGKNNYGYTF; cdr3_nt: TGCGCCAGCCGACAAGGTAGGGGAAAGAACAACTATGGCTACACCTTC
j_call: TRBJ2-1; v_call: TRBV29-1; d_call: TRBD1; clone_size: .; cdr3_aa: CSIPGQGSEQFF; cdr3_nt: TGCAGCATACCGGGACAGGGGTCCGAGCAGTTCTTC
j_call: TRBJ1-5; v_call: TRBV6-1; d_call: TRBD1; clone_size: .; cdr3_aa: CASSDLLTGTGGDINQPQHF; cdr3_nt: TGTGCCAGCAGTGACCTCCTAACCGGGACAGGGGGTGATATCAATCAGCCCCAGCATTTT
j_call: TRBJ2-2; v_call: TRBV6-4; d_call: .; clone_size: .; cdr3_aa: CASRDAGPGELFF; cdr3_nt: TGTGCCAGTCGAGACGCGGGACCCGGGGAGCTGTTTTTT
j_call: TRBJ1-2; v_call: TRBV27; d_call: .; clone_size: .; cdr3_aa: CASSSMWATSTGYTF; cdr3_nt: TGTGCCAGCAGTTCCATGTGGGCGACCTCAACCGGCTACACCTTC
j_call: TRBJ2-2; v_call: TRBV10-2; d_call: TRBD1; clone_size: .; cdr3_aa: CASSAGQPGTGELFF; cdr3_nt: TGCGCCAGCAGTGCGGGACAGCCGGGGACCGGGGAGCTGTTTTTT
j_call: TRBJ2-7; v_call: TRBV6-1; d_call: TRBD2; clone_size: .; cdr3_aa: CASSDPKREDSYEQYF; cdr3_nt: TGTGCCAGCAGTGACCCGAAGCGGGAGGACTCCTACGAGCAGTACTTC
j_call: TRBJ2-7; v_call: TRBV7-8; d_call: TRBD1; clone_size: .; cdr3_aa: CASSLMSQGASYEQYF; cdr3_nt: TGTGCCAGCAGCTTAATGAGTCAGGGGGCGTCATACGAGCAGTACTTC
j_call: TRBJ1-3; v_call: TRBV28; d_call: .; clone_size: .; cdr3_aa: CASSFTTLWWVTIYF; cdr3_nt: TGTGCCAGCAGTTTTACGACTCTCTGGTGGGTCACCATATATTTT
j_call: TRBJ1-3; v_call: TRBV6-6; d_call: .; clone_size: .; cdr3_aa: CASSRQVLSGNTIYF; cdr3_nt: TGTGCCAGCAGTCGACAGGTCCTCTCTGGAAACACCATATATTTT
j_call: TRBJ2-1; v_call: TRBV5-1; d_call: .; clone_size: .; cdr3_aa: CASNGPGGQFF; cdr3_nt: TGCGCCAGCAACGGGCCCGGGGGGCAGTTCTTC
j_call: TRBJ2-7; v_call: TRBV7-6; d_call: TRBD1; clone_size: .; cdr3_aa: CASGTGSYEQYF; cdr3_nt: TGTGCCAGCGGGACAGGGAGCTACGAGCAGTACTTC
j_call: TRBJ2-6; v_call: TRBV28; d_call: .; clone_size: .; cdr3_aa: CASRTIRDQGANVLTF; cdr3_nt: TGTGCCAGCAGGACGATCAGGGATCAAGGGGCCAACGTCCTGACTTTC
j_call: TRBJ2-1; v_call: TRBV5-1; d_call: TRBD2; clone_size: .; cdr3_aa: CASSYVAGATYNEQFF; cdr3_nt: TGCGCCAGCAGTTACGTAGCGGGAGCCACCTACAATGAGCAGTTCTTC
j_call: TRBJ2-1; v_call: TRBV6-6; d_call: TRBD2; clone_size: .; cdr3_aa: CASSYSAGGEQFF; cdr3_nt: TGTGCCAGCAGTTACTCGGCGGGGGGTGAGCAGTTCTTC
j_call: TRBJ2-7; v_call: TRBV5-1; d_call: .; clone_size: .; cdr3_aa: CASSLQTDSYEQYF; cdr3_nt: TGCGCCAGCAGCTTGCAGACAGACTCCTACGAGCAGTACTTC
j_call: TRBJ1-2; v_call: TRBV19; d_call: TRBD1; clone_size: .; cdr3_aa: CASRSGQEEGYTF; cdr3_nt: TGTGCCAGTAGGTCCGGACAGGAAGAGGGCTACACCTTC
j_call: TRBJ1-6; v_call: TRBV4-1; d_call: TRBD1; clone_size: .; cdr3_aa: CASSQGWDSNYSPLHF; cdr3_nt: TGCGCCAGCAGCCAAGGGTGGGACAGCAACTATTCACCCCTCCACTTT
j_call: TRBJ2-7; v_call: TRBV28; d_call: .; clone_size: .; cdr3_aa: CASSLSPGSKDYEQYF; cdr3_nt: TGTGCCAGCAGTCTCTCTCCGGGGTCCAAGGACTACGAGCAGTACTTC
j_call: TRBJ1-2; v_call: TRBV29-1; d_call: .; clone_size: few; cdr3_aa: CSVVEVHGYTF; cdr3_nt: TGCAGCGTGGTCGAGGTTCATGGCTACACCTTC
j_call: TRBJ1-1; v_call: TRBV23-1; d_call: .; clone_size: .; cdr3_aa: CASSQSTGAKNTEAFF; cdr3_nt: TGCGCCAGCAGTCAATCAACTGGAGCGAAGAACACTGAAGCTTTCTTT
j_call: TRBJ1-2; v_call: TRBV5-1; d_call: .; clone_size: few; cdr3_aa: CASTDKANYGYTF; cdr3_nt: TGCGCCAGCACAGACAAAGCTAACTATGGCTACACCTTC
j_call: TRBJ2-1; v_call: TRBV15; d_call: TRBD2; clone_size: .; cdr3_aa: CATSRGSGSGSLGEQFF; cdr3_nt: TGTGCCACCAGCAGGGGGAGTGGTAGCGGGAGTCTCGGGGAGCAGTTCTTC
j_call: TRBJ1-1; v_call: TRBV7-6; d_call: .; clone_size: .; cdr3_aa: CASSFLSTGLMNTEAFF; cdr3_nt: TGTGCCAGCAGCTTTTTATCTACAGGGCTAATGAACACTGAAGCTTTCTTT
j_call: TRBJ2-3; v_call: TRBV9; d_call: .; clone_size: .; cdr3_aa: CASRGPSTDTQYF; cdr3_nt: TGTGCCAGCAGGGGGCCTAGCACAGATACGCAGTATTTT
j_call: TRBJ2-7; v_call: TRBV28; d_call: .; clone_size: .; cdr3_aa: CASNAGKYEQYF; cdr3_nt: TGTGCCAGCAACGCGGGAAAGTACGAGCAGTACTTC
j_call: TRBJ2-3; v_call: TRBV4-1; d_call: .; clone_size: .; cdr3_aa: CASSQDLGTDTQYF; cdr3_nt: TGCGCCAGCAGCCAAGATCTCGGCACAGATACGCAGTATTTT
j_call: TRBJ1-5; v_call: TRBV6-5; d_call: .; clone_size: .; cdr3_aa: CASSRLGSNQPQHF; cdr3_nt: TGTGCCAGCAGTCGACTGGGTAGCAATCAGCCCCAGCATTTT
j_call: TRBJ2-3; v_call: TRBV5-1; d_call: TRBD1; clone_size: .; cdr3_aa: CASSFRDRDADTQYF; cdr3_nt: TGCGCCAGCAGTTTCCGGGACAGGGATGCAGATACGCAGTATTTT